The subject of this entry is one T cell receptor (beta chain). This clone's antigen is unknown. Qualities for individual bases were not recorded, and no much larger clone is one base off. The record originates from a study of beta chain features in type 1 diabetes listed by TCRdb under 2018. Background on the whole study: Mean age, gender distribution, total cell number and subset yield were not different between patients and healthy donors. In the study, TCRB repertoires of sorted circulating CD4+ T cell subsets from recently diagnosed type 1 diabetes patients were compared with those of matched healthy donors. A total of some 110 million sorted cells were examined across all samples, and a strong correlation was observed between cell number per subset and RNA yield. Whereas all 28 donors provided naive and central memory subsets, regulatory and stem cell-like memory subsets were isolated from just 8 patients and about 8 healthy donors. The research as a whole found: At VDJ recombination sites, patients with type 1 diabetes made fewer insertions and deleted more nucleotides, a pattern implying thymic rearrangement abnormalities. The naive, central memory and regulatory TCRB repertoires appeared to resemble one another more closely among patients than among healthy donors. Because cDNA was sequenced instead of genomic DNA, highly expressing activated cells could be over-represented, though the groups showed no difference in activation or CD3 levels. Because small numbers of individuals were included in the HLA sub-analyses, any influence of HLA type on TCRB rearrangement was left unresolved. A moderate but significant shortening of TCRB CDR3 length was observed in type 1 diabetes patients in all four CD4+ subsets. PCR may preferentially amplify shorter templates, but because patient and control samples were amplified and corrected together, any resulting skew would affect both groups equally.

The entire isolated RNA was reverse transcribed using the High Capacity cDNA Reverse Transcription Kit, and thus expressed TCRB transcripts were sequenced. Deep immunoSEQ sequencing was performed on naive, central memory and regulatory T cell samples, with an average of around 3.4 million total reads per sample. After sorted cells were lysed in RLT buffer, RNA was extracted with DNase-treated RNeasy Micro or Mini kits, with the choice depending on cell number. To prevent cross-contamination, every cell subset was processed on its own, while patient and healthy donor samples were processed together. The immunoSEQ multiplex PCR was used to amplify TCRB sequences from cDNA, yielding 87-bp fragments that span the CDR3 region. Amplicons were sequenced on the Illumina HiSeq platform. In the original analysis: Synthetic template baselines were used to correct PCR bias computationally, reads within Hamming distance 2 were collapsed, and singletons that could not be merged were discarded. Reads were aligned to IMGT to assign V, D and J genes, CDR3 length, and insertions or deletions at six rearrangement sites. Within each subset, clonotype counts were normalized to the number of sorted cells before true diversity and Gini coefficients were calculated with the tcR R package. The overlap coefficient, calculated on TCRB nucleotide sequences, was used to measure repertoire sharing. Out-of-frame TCRB sequences from naive cells were analyzed to stand in for the pre-selection repertoire. TCRdb stores this immuneACCESS table with in-frame sequences only. Part of the clones is absent; in the studies checked, under half of the shortfall reflects unresolved V genes, and no reason is known for the rest. V and J calls and clone size are those listed in that table; D and trimming were worked out from the DNA. Across this sample there are approximately 260,000 clones, with around 21% seen only once. In total, the top ten clones hold more than 0.025% of the sample.

Each donor gave one peripheral blood draw, roughly 0.12 L on average, collected into heparinised tubes. A BD FACSAria II was used to sort naive, central memory, regulatory and stem cell-like memory CD4+ T cells with a panel that included CD45RO, CCR7, CD25, CD127, CD95 and CD27. All sorted populations exceeded 98% purity. PBMCs were isolated right away by Lymphoprep density gradient centrifugation and were stained directly, without culture. So that batch effects would be minimized, each experiment stained and sorted samples in pairs, pairing one healthy donor with one patient. The CDR3 starts with the cysteine, ends with the phenylalanine, and has 15 residues. Only the CDR3 region is kept as DNA, spanning 45 bases read in frame from base 1. Trimming takes 0 bases from V and 4 bases from J, and the germline ends sit 13 bases apart. CDR1 and CDR2, per the germline V gene, are LGHNA and YNFKEQ.

Sequences were obtained from naive CD4+ T cells from blood. The cell subset or site label, as the study defines it: true naive CD4+ T cells. The receptor chain draws on TRBV4-2 and TRBJ2-7; the D segment could be TRBD2, given 6 matching bases. This clonotype originated in a woman aged 40 to 49 with type 1 diabetes. The bases read TGTGCCAGCAGCCAAGAGATTCCTAGCGAGTACGAGCAGTACTTC. Translated, this is CASSQEIPSEYEQYF.